Presented here are 26 T cell receptor beta chains from one specimen sequenced in a study of control samples from healthy donors and cancer patients. Clones were read by immunoSEQ multiplex PCR, and TCRdb kept only the in-frame ones, dropping some. The table has 130,000 to 150,000 clones, 85% to 95% seen once; the top ten hold 13% to 15%. Sequenced: PBMCs. The receptors were gathered from a man in his sixties with colorectal cancer.

This clone has a handful of counts. The CDR3 reads CASSLNRGGETQYF. For the CDR3, the DNA is TGTGCCAGCAGCTTGAATAGGGGGGGGGAGACCCAGTACTTC. The rearrangement uses TRBV5-4 and TRBJ2-5; TRBD2 might be the D (7 bases). V was pared by 1 base and J by 5 bases, with 12 bases between. CDR1 and CDR2 (germline): SGHNT, YYREEE (reference sequence). The CDR3 is made up of 14 amino acids. Based on the CDR3 plus reference TRBV5-4 and TRBJ2-5, the full variable domain is ETGVTQSPTHLIKTRGQQVTLRCSSQSGHNTVSWYQQALGQGPQFIFQYYREEENGRGNFPPRFSGLQFPNYSSELNVNALELDDSALYLCASSLNRGGETQYFGPGTRLLVL.

This chain joins TRBV6-6 and TRBJ1-1; 12 bases align to TRBD1. Trimming at V came to 7 bases and at J to 1 base, leaving 4 bases not matched to a gene. The germline V gene encodes CDR1 MNHNY and CDR2 SVGAGI (reference sequence). This CDR3 contains 15 residues. The CDR3 bases are TGTGCCAGCATGGGGACAGGGGGCACGAACACTGAAGCTTTCTTT. The encoded protein is CASMGTGGTNTEAFF.

The chain uses TRBV7-9 and TRBJ2-5, with D perhaps TRBD1 (5 bases). V was trimmed by 0 bases and J by 5 bases, leaving 10 bases between them. CDR1 SEHNR and CDR2 FQNEAQ come from the germline V gene (reference sequence). The length of the CDR3 is 14 residues. The CDR3 DNA follows: TGTGCCAGCAGCTTAGCAGGGGCCGGGGAGACCCAGTACTTC. Translated: CASSLAGAGETQYF.

This clone was seen only a few times. At the DNA level, this CDR3 is encoded by other sequences in the same sample as well. The CDR3, as DNA: TGTGCCAGCAGCCAAGGGGGGCAGCCCCAGCATTTT. Translating it yields CASSQGGQPQHF. This chain joins TRBV3-1 (or the pseudogene TRBV3-2) and TRBJ1-5; possibly TRBD1 for D (5 bases). The CDR3 length is 12 residues. The germline V and J ends were trimmed by 1 base and 7 bases, with 5 bases remaining between them. Germline CDR1 is LGHDT and CDR2 is YNNKEL (reference sequence).

The V call is TRBV4-1, the J call TRBJ1-2; D possibly corresponds to TRBD1 (5 bases). V gave up 4 bases and J gave up 3 bases, with 12 bases separating them. Germline lookup yields CDR1 MGHRA and CDR2 YSYEKL. CDR3 length equals 14 residues. The DNA of the CDR3 is TGCGCCAGCAGCCCGGGAGCGGGGGACTATGGCTACACCTTC. Translating gives CASSPGAGDYGYTF.

This rearrangement joins TRBV6-5 to TRBJ2-3; no reliable D call. V lost 1 base and J 0 bases, leaving 5 bases between the germline ends. Germline lookup yields CDR1 MNHEY and CDR2 SVGAGI. The CDR3 is 14 residues long. The CDR3 DNA is TGTGCCAGCAGTTACTTGGCTAGCACAGATACGCAGTATTTT. Amino acid sequence: CASSYLASTDTQYF.

The genes are TRBV12-3 or TRBV12-4 and TRBJ2-2; D unclear. The CDR3 spans 13 residues. Trimming took 5 bases from V and 4 from J, leaving 8 bases between them. The CDR3 protein is CASSRGITGELFF. The DNA for the CDR3 is TGTGCCAGCAGTCGAGGAATCACCGGGGAGCTGTTTTTT.

The CDR3: CASSGTGVLSGNTIYF. The CDR3 nucleotides read TGTGCCAGCAGTGGGACAGGGGTCCTCTCTGGAAACACCATATATTTT. The chain joins TRBV2 to TRBJ1-3; 9 bases agree with TRBD1. The CDR3 spans 16 residues. The trim removed 4 bases at V and 0 bases at J, leaving 4 bases unmatched. Germline V gene sequence: CDR1 SNHLY, CDR2 FYNNEI. Filled out from reference TRBV2 and TRBJ1-3, the complete variable domain reads EPEVTQTPSHQVTQMGQEVILRCVPISNHLYFYWYRQILGQKVEFLVSFYNNEISEKSEIFDDQFSVERPDGSNFTLKIRSTKLEDSAMYFCASSGTGVLSGNTIYFGEGSWLTVV.

This sequence joins TRBV5-1 and TRBJ2-1, with 11 bases matching TRBD1. The CDR3 is 14 residues long. V was clipped by 3 bases and J by 6 bases; unmatched bases: 2. Germline V gene sequence: CDR1 SGHRS, CDR2 YFSETQ. The CDR3 nucleotides read TGCGCCAGCAGCTCCGGGACAGGGGGCAATGAGCAGTTCTTC. Encoded protein: CASSSGTGGNEQFF.

The gene calls are TRBV19 and TRBJ1-3; D not resolved. V was pared by 7 bases and J by 0 bases, with 10 bases between. Germline loops: CDR1 LNHDA, CDR2 SQIVND (reference sequence). The CDR3 extends over 14 amino acids. This chain's CDR3 is CASIHPFSGNTIYF. CDR3 nucleotide sequence: TGTGCCAGTATTCACCCATTCTCTGGAAACACCATATATTTT.

The chain uses TRBV18 and TRBJ1-5; a weak D match, TRBD1 (6 bases). From germline, CDR1 is KGHSH and CDR2 LQKENI. Trimming stripped 6 bases from V and 4 bases from J, with 10 bases between. CDR3 length: 13 residues. The CDR3 reads CASSSGDNQPQHF. The CDR3, as DNA: TGTGCCAGCTCCTCAGGGGATAATCAGCCCCAGCATTTT.

The J gene is TRBJ2-1, the V gene TRBV24-1; TRBD1 is a possible D gene (6 bases). Trimming stripped 4 bases from V and 5 bases from J, with 14 bases between. The CDR3 extends over 15 amino acids. Germline V CDR1 and CDR2: KGHDR, SFDVKD. The chain's CDR3 is CATSDFRGKNNEQFF. DNA for the CDR3: TGTGCCACCAGTGACTTTAGGGGGAAAAACAATGAGCAGTTCTTC.

This rearrangement joins TRBV6-2 or TRBV6-3 to TRBJ1-2, with TRBD1 as a possible D gene (6 bases). The germline CDR1 and CDR2 sequences are MNHEY and SVGEGT. The CDR3 length is 13 residues. V gave up 6 bases and J gave up 2 bases, with 10 bases separating them. The CDR3 here is CASSPQGNYGYTF. For the CDR3, the DNA is TGTGCCAGCAGCCCACAGGGAAACTATGGCTACACCTTC.

V usage is TRBV7-9 and J usage is TRBJ1-6, with D tentatively TRBD1 (5 bases). The length of the CDR3 is 17 residues. Trimming left V 2 bases short and J 10 bases short, with 21 bases between. The germline V gene encodes CDR1 SEHNR and CDR2 FQNEAQ (reference sequence). The CDR3 DNA reads TGTGCCAGCAGCTTAACCACCGGGGCTCTGGGCGGATCACCCCTCCACTTT. Its translation: CASSLTTGALGGSPLHF.

In its sample, this clone was seen once. The chain is built from TRBV20-1 and TRBJ1-2; D unresolved. The germline V gene has CDR1 DFQATT and CDR2 SNEGSKA (reference sequence). V shed 3 bases and J shed 7 bases, with 6 bases lying between them. CDR3 length: 10 residues. Here the CDR3 reads CSARSIGYTF. The CDR3 DNA reads TGCAGTGCTAGGAGCATTGGCTACACCTTC.

The CDR3 region is CASSKSQGVRTEAFF. As DNA, the CDR3 is TGTGCCAGCAGTAAATCACAGGGGGTTAGGACTGAAGCTTTCTTT. The gene calls are TRBV6-5 and TRBJ1-1; 8 nucleotides align to TRBD1. The CDR3 loop spans 15 amino acids. In germline, CDR1 is MNHEY, CDR2 SVGAGI. The junction had 10 bases not matched to a gene; V was cut back by 5 bases and J by 5 bases.

V gene TRBV9 combines with J gene TRBJ1-2; the match to TRBD1 covers 10 bases. CDR1 and CDR2 from the germline V gene are SGDLS and YYNGEE. With 3 bases clipped from V and 5 bases from J, the junction kept 4 bases outside the gene matches. The CDR3 contains 14 residues. The CDR3: CASSGDRGGYGYTF. The DNA for the CDR3 is TGTGCCAGCAGCGGGGACAGGGGCGGGTATGGCTACACCTTC.

V is TRBV28 and J is TRBJ1-2; D possibly corresponds to TRBD1 (6 bases). Trimming took off 5 bases at V and 5 bases at J, with 9 bases between the two ends. Germline lookup yields CDR1 MDHEN and CDR2 SYDVKM. The CDR3 totals 12 residues. CDR3 sequence (DNA): TGTGCCAGCAGTAGGACAGCTTATGGCTACACCTTC. Translating it yields CASSRTAYGYTF.

This rearrangement joins TRBV6-6 to TRBJ1-6; TRBD1 is a possible D gene (5 bases). Germline V CDR1 and CDR2: MNHNY, SVGAGI (reference sequence). The CDR3 loop spans 15 amino acids. Trimming cost V 7 bases and J 9 bases, with 19 bases left between them. CDR3 loop: CASTQRSGVGSPLHF. The CDR3 bases are TGTGCCAGCACACAAAGATCGGGGGTTGGTTCACCCCTCCACTTT.

The chain carries TRBV19 and TRBJ1-5; possible D gene TRBD1, 5 bases. Germline loops: CDR1 LNHDA, CDR2 SQIVND (reference sequence). V shed 3 bases and J shed 1 base, with 13 bases lying between them. The CDR3 is made up of 16 amino acids. CDR3 coding DNA: TGTGCCAGTAGTATCCCACAGGTGTTAAGCAATCAGCCCCAGCATTTT. Translated, it gives CASSIPQVLSNQPQHF. The full variable domain, with the rest looked up from reference TRBV19 and TRBJ1-5, is DGGITQSPKYLFRKEGQNVTLSCEQNLNHDAMYWYRQDPGQGLRLIYYSQIVNDFQKGDIAEGYSVSREKKESFPLTVTSAQKNPTAFYLCASSIPQVLSNQPQHFGDGTRLSIL.

The chain joins TRBV7-9 to TRBJ1-1, with D possibly matching TRBD1 (6 bases). Germline CDR1 is SEHNR and CDR2 is FQNEAQ (reference sequence). The CDR3 extends over 15 amino acids. Trimming cost V 4 bases and J 4 bases, with 16 bases left between them. The CDR3 bases are TGTGCCAGCAGCTCTACCGGGACATCGGGCACTGAAGCTTTCTTT. As protein: CASSSTGTSGTEAFF.

The rearrangement uses TRBV30 and TRBJ1-6; tentative D call: TRBD1 (5 bases). V was shortened by 0 bases and J by 7 bases, with 19 bases between the two germline ends. The germline CDR1 and CDR2 sequences are GTSNPN and SVGIG (reference sequence). The CDR3 has 17 amino acids. CDR3 loop: CAWSVPQGGALNSPLHF. The CDR3 DNA reads as TGTGCCTGGAGTGTCCCCCAAGGAGGGGCTCTAAATTCACCCCTCCACTTT.

This chain joins TRBV9 and TRBJ1-6; TRBD1 might be the D (6 bases). The CDR3 is made up of 13 amino acids. Trimming removed 6 bases at V and 7 bases at J, with 11 bases between. Germline V gives CDR1 SGDLS, CDR2 YYNGEE. The CDR3 protein is CASTRTENSPLHF. CDR3 sequence (DNA): TGTGCCAGCACTCGGACAGAAAATTCACCCCTCCACTTT.

This clone was recorded once. This CDR3 reads CASSLGGTSFF. For the CDR3, the DNA is TGCGCCAGCAGCCTGGGAGGGACAAGTTTCTTT. The genes are TRBV5-1 and TRBJ1-1, with a tentative D call TRBD1 (6 bases). The CDR3 covers 11 residues. CDR1 SGHRS and CDR2 YFSETQ come from the germline V gene. V was clipped by 4 bases and J by 13 bases, with 14 bases between them.

The chain recombines TRBV28 with TRBJ2-7; D is uncertain. Between the trimmed V and J ends, which lost 10 bases and 7 bases, there was a span of 23 bases. The CDR3 sequence is 14 residues long. Germline values: CDR1 MDHEN, CDR2 SYDVKM. The CDR3 spells CATSPLTPSGEQYF. In DNA form, the CDR3 reads TGTGCCACCTCCCCCCTGACTCCCTCTGGGGAGCAGTACTTC.

The table lists this clone with a few counts. This rearrangement joins TRBV29-1 to TRBJ1-2; 9 bases match TRBD1. Germline assignment: CDR1 SQVTM and CDR2 ANQGSEA. CDR3 size: 12 residues. V dropped 5 bases and J dropped 6; count of bases not matched to a gene: 4. As DNA, the CDR3 is TGCAGCGTTTATGACAGGGGGGATGGCTACACCTTC. Translation: CSVYDRGDGYTF.